The entry below gives a single TCR beta chain sequence along with its context. Its antigen is still unknown. Tagging with unique molecular identifiers was a feature of the TCR beta cDNA libraries. Via MiXCR, TCRdb re-called the PCR reads, giving one row per CDR3 protein. The sample lists 750,000 to 900,000 distinct CDR3 sequences, more than 45% occurring once. The CDR3 is 13 amino acids. Between the trimmed V and J ends, which lost 5 bases and 2 bases, there was a span of 10 bases. CDR1 is MDHEN and CDR2 is SYDVKM in the germline V gene. This sample is part of a study of post-analysis software for immune sequencing data. Findings and limits, study-wide: In patients, 4 to 6 TRBV segments were more frequent than in controls, with TRBV5-6, TRBV5-1 and TRBV20-1 among them.

Sequencing was carried out using blood. The clonotype comes from a girl aged 5-17 years with multiple sclerosis. V gene TRBV28 combines with J gene TRBJ2-7; no firm D call. CDR3 bases: TGTGCCAGCAGTCCCCCAGAAACCTACGAGCAGTACTTC. Protein: CASSPPETYEQYF. The whole variable domain, remainder taken from reference TRBV28 and TRBJ2-7, is DVKVTQSSRYLVKRTGEKVFLECVQDMDHENMFWYRQDPGLGLRLIYFSYDVKMKEKGDIPEGYSVSREKKERFSLILESASTNQTSMYLCASSPPETYEQYFGPGTRLTVT.